This T cell receptor beta chain was recovered during a study of blood T cell repertoires in COVID-19 (dated by TCRdb to between 2020 and 2021). Regarding the complete study: Samples from collaborators originated in the United States, Italy and Spain and spanned both the acute and convalescent phases of COVID-19. The prospective study material was composed of cDNA or gDNA derived from T cells, B-cell-depleted T cells, or PBMCs. Subjects who had been exposed to COVID-19, were actively infected with it, or had recovered from it provided the deeply sampled blood TCRbeta repertoires that made up the dataset. A freely available public database, intended as a resource for researchers studying the immune response to SARS-CoV-2, is where the repertoires were released. Samples were obtained from the ongoing ImmuneRACE study (first 160 participants) and from roughly 1,300 subjects provided by 6 global collaborators. Nearly every sample came with metadata listing a de-identified subject ID, COVID-19 status, age in years and sex. Where HLA class I and class II types were available, the types were taken from metadata supplied by the sample provider, not from assay-based typing.

Points the paper makes about the study in general: How much clinical and demographic metadata was included differed by source and by participant, and the metadata was provided uncurated.

The CDR3, cysteine through phenylalanine, is 14 amino acids long. Kept here is only the CDR3 DNA, which spans 42 bases and is read in frame from base 1. Trimming takes 0 bases off V and 10 bases off J; junction bases not matched to a gene: 7. Via the germline V gene, CDR1 is WSHSY and CDR2 SAAADI. TCRbeta CDR3 regions were amplified from genomic DNA using the immunoSEQ Assay, a bias-controlled multiplex PCR. In the original analysis: Within the assay, amplification of reference gene primers was used to estimate how many nucleated cells each sample contained. To quantify the absolute abundance of each unique TCRbeta CDR3 rearrangement, sequence reads were collapsed and filtered. Productive Simpson clonality was computed per sample as the square root of Simpson's diversity index over productive rearrangements. The clones in this table, taken by TCRdb from immuneACCESS, are in-frame only. Not every clone is retained; where verified, under half of the shortfall comes from an unresolved V gene, and the cause of the rest is unknown. From that table come the V and J calls and clone size; the DNA was used to work out D and trimming. This sample gives approximately 200,000 clones in total; about 87% of them show up just once. The ten largest clones represent around 1.3% of the sample.

Participants in the prospective study were aged 18 to 89 years, lived in 24 United States geographic areas, and enrolled through a virtual design. In the prospective study, cohorts were assigned on the basis of participant-reported clinical history obtained from a screening survey and a study questionnaire. Recovered participants in ImmuneRACE Cohort 3 were defined as having two consecutive negative NP/OP PCR tests, clearance from a healthcare professional, or resolution of symptoms. Mobile phlebotomists in the prospective study collected whole blood, serum and a nasopharyngeal or oropharyngeal swab from every participant. Over a roughly 2-month period, participants in the prospective study had the option of providing additional blood draws and questionnaires. Blood samples from the prospective study were shipped frozen or at room temperature prior to DNA extraction. Points on this clone: Its antigen target is currently unknown. Base qualities were left out, and no much larger clone turns up one base away.

This TCR was sampled from a man aged 25 to 40 who had recovered from COVID-19. Sample: PBMCs or T cells enriched from blood (not recorded which). The chain is assembled from TRBV10-2 and TRBJ1-1, with TRBD1 matching 8 junction bases. The CDR3 reads as follows: CASSESGQGARAFF. The DNA is TGCGCCAGCAGTGAGTCGGGGCAGGGGGCTCGAGCTTTCTTT.